The rows below give T cell receptor beta chains drawn from one sample of a study of T-cell reconstitution after alpha-beta-depleted transplantation in children. TCRdb reprocessed the PCR reads via MiXCR and lists one record per CDR3 protein. The table has some 550,000 distinct CDR3 sequences, about 23% seen once. Sequences were derived from PBMCs, mostly from graft donor cells, sampled 360 days after TCRalphabeta/CD19-depleted stem cell transplant. The receptors here all came from a boy under three years old who had a stem cell transplant for acute myeloid leukemia, so the T cells may come from the graft donor. The CDR3 runs from the conserved cysteine through the conserved F or W. The D gene is left open where the match is weak. Size tells how often a clone was seen (once, few, many) or the class of an expanded clone, and some rows leave it out.

cdr3_aa: CASSLIETLNTEAFF
cdr3_nt: TGTGCCAGCAGCTTAATTGAGACACTGAACACTGAAGCTTTCTTT
clone_size: -
cdr3_length: 15
v_call: TRBV7-9
j_call: TRBJ1-1
d_call: -

cdr3_aa: CASSPSQGQPQHF
cdr3_nt: TGTGCCAGCAGCCCGAGTCAGGGACAGCCCCAGCATTTT
clone_size: -
cdr3_length: 13
v_call: TRBV7-9
j_call: TRBJ1-5
d_call: -

cdr3_aa: CSARGRQVPHYGYTF
cdr3_nt: TGCAGTGCTCGCGGCCGACAGGTTCCCCACTATGGCTACACCTTC
clone_size: -
cdr3_length: 15
v_call: TRBV20-1
j_call: TRBJ1-2
d_call: -

cdr3_aa: CSVGGQARYGYTF
cdr3_nt: TGCAGCGTCGGTGGACAGGCGCGTTATGGCTACACCTTC
clone_size: -
cdr3_length: 13
v_call: TRBV29-1
j_call: TRBJ1-2
d_call: TRBD1

cdr3_aa: CASSGQGTGRSNEQFF
cdr3_nt: TGCGCCAGCAGCGGCCAAGGGACAGGGAGGTCCAATGAGCAGTTCTTC
clone_size: few
cdr3_length: 16
v_call: TRBV5-1
j_call: TRBJ2-1
d_call: TRBD1

cdr3_aa: CSADRGGTEAFF
cdr3_nt: TGCAGCGCGGACAGGGGAGGTACTGAAGCTTTCTTT
clone_size: few
cdr3_length: 12
v_call: TRBV29-1
j_call: TRBJ1-1
d_call: TRBD1

cdr3_aa: CASSYSFAGGAYNEQFF
cdr3_nt: TGTGCCAGCAGCTACTCATTCGCCGGGGGTGCCTACAATGAGCAGTTCTTC
clone_size: -
cdr3_length: 17
v_call: TRBV27
j_call: TRBJ2-1
d_call: -

cdr3_aa: CASSYSGTGALNTEAFF
cdr3_nt: TGTGCCAGCAGTTACAGCGGGACAGGGGCCTTGAACACTGAAGCTTTCTTT
clone_size: few
cdr3_length: 17
v_call: TRBV6-5
j_call: TRBJ1-1
d_call: TRBD1

cdr3_aa: CSARASGGGGTYNEQFF
cdr3_nt: TGCAGTGCTAGAGCTAGCGGGGGGGGTGGAACCTACAATGAGCAGTTCTTC
clone_size: -
cdr3_length: 17
v_call: TRBV20-1
j_call: TRBJ2-1
d_call: TRBD2

cdr3_aa: CASSFLRGAEFF
cdr3_nt: TGTGCCAGCAGCTTCCTCAGGGGGGCGGAATTCTTC
clone_size: -
cdr3_length: 12
v_call: TRBV6-2/TRBV6-3
j_call: TRBJ2-1
d_call: -

cdr3_aa: CSARWRGGFASTDTQYF
cdr3_nt: TGCAGTGCTAGATGGCGGGGCGGTTTTGCTAGCACAGATACGCAGTATTTT
clone_size: many
cdr3_length: 17
v_call: TRBV20-1
j_call: TRBJ2-3
d_call: -

cdr3_aa: CASSAVNAGANVLTF
cdr3_nt: TGTGCCAGTAGTGCGGTGAACGCCGGGGCCAACGTCCTGACTTTC
clone_size: few
cdr3_length: 15
v_call: TRBV19
j_call: TRBJ2-6
d_call: -

cdr3_aa: CASSSPVGPNYEQYF
cdr3_nt: TGTGCCAGCAGCTCCCCTGTGGGCCCCAACTACGAGCAGTACTTC
clone_size: -
cdr3_length: 15
v_call: TRBV11-2
j_call: TRBJ2-7
d_call: -

cdr3_aa: CSASDGVAGGTDTQYF
cdr3_nt: TGCAGTGCTAGTGACGGGGTAGCGGGAGGCACAGATACGCAGTATTTT
clone_size: few
cdr3_length: 16
v_call: TRBV20-1
j_call: TRBJ2-3
d_call: TRBD2

cdr3_aa: CASSAPGRDGYTF
cdr3_nt: TGTGCCAGCAGTGCTCCGGGGCGCGATGGCTACACCTTC
clone_size: -
cdr3_length: 13
v_call: TRBV2
j_call: TRBJ1-2
d_call: -

cdr3_aa: CASSTSLGPSTDTQYF
cdr3_nt: TGTGCCAGCAGCACCTCTTTGGGCCCTAGCACAGATACGCAGTATTTT
clone_size: once
cdr3_length: 16
v_call: TRBV7-8
j_call: TRBJ2-3
d_call: -

cdr3_aa: CASSERHEQYF
cdr3_nt: TGTGCCAGCAGCGAACGTCACGAGCAGTACTTC
clone_size: many
cdr3_length: 11
v_call: TRBV7-9
j_call: TRBJ2-7
d_call: -

cdr3_aa: CASSLDRGIGTGELFF
cdr3_nt: TGTGCCAGCAGTTTAGACAGGGGGATAGGAACCGGGGAGCTGTTTTTT
clone_size: -
cdr3_length: 16
v_call: TRBV12-3/TRBV12-4
j_call: TRBJ2-2
d_call: TRBD1

cdr3_aa: CSARDPHYALVQYF
cdr3_nt: TGCAGTGCTAGAGACCCTCATTACGCGCTCGTGCAGTACTTC
clone_size: few
cdr3_length: 14
v_call: TRBV20-1
j_call: TRBJ2-7
d_call: -

cdr3_aa: CASRKRDRVWTTEAFF
cdr3_nt: TGTGCCAGCAGGAAACGGGACAGGGTATGGACCACTGAAGCTTTCTTT
clone_size: many
cdr3_length: 16
v_call: TRBV12-3/TRBV12-4
j_call: TRBJ1-1
d_call: TRBD1

cdr3_aa: CASSEQGTGEQYF
cdr3_nt: TGTGCCAGCAGCGAGCAGGGAACGGGGGAGCAGTACTTC
clone_size: few
cdr3_length: 13
v_call: TRBV7-2
j_call: TRBJ2-7
d_call: -

cdr3_aa: CASSLALGVDQPQHF
cdr3_nt: TGTGCCAGCAGCTTAGCCCTTGGGGTGGATCAGCCCCAGCATTTT
clone_size: few
cdr3_length: 15
v_call: TRBV7-2
j_call: TRBJ1-5
d_call: -

cdr3_aa: CASSQDRRQAAEQFF
cdr3_nt: TGTGCCAGCAGCCAAGACAGGAGACAAGCCGCTGAGCAGTTCTTC
clone_size: -
cdr3_length: 15
v_call: TRBV3-1
j_call: TRBJ2-1
d_call: -

cdr3_aa: CASSLAGQGGQFF
cdr3_nt: TGTGCCAGCAGTTTAGCGGGACAGGGAGGGCAGTTCTTC
clone_size: few
cdr3_length: 13
v_call: TRBV28
j_call: TRBJ2-1
d_call: TRBD1

cdr3_aa: CASTWDSSPGLYNEQFF
cdr3_nt: TGTGCCAGCACCTGGGACAGTAGCCCGGGACTCTACAATGAGCAGTTCTTC
clone_size: -
cdr3_length: 17
v_call: TRBV14
j_call: TRBJ2-1
d_call: -

cdr3_aa: CSVGQGYTEAFF
cdr3_nt: TGCAGCGTTGGACAGGGTTACACTGAAGCTTTCTTT
clone_size: many
cdr3_length: 12
v_call: TRBV29-1
j_call: TRBJ1-1
d_call: TRBD1

cdr3_aa: CASSRDSLSGANVLTF
cdr3_nt: TGTGCCAGCAGCCGGGACAGCCTCTCTGGGGCCAACGTCCTGACTTTC
clone_size: -
cdr3_length: 16
v_call: TRBV6-1
j_call: TRBJ2-6
d_call: TRBD1

cdr3_aa: CASSTTVSPEAFF
cdr3_nt: TGTGCCAGCAGTACGACAGTCTCGCCTGAAGCTTTCTTT
clone_size: few
cdr3_length: 13
v_call: TRBV25-1
j_call: TRBJ1-1
d_call: -

cdr3_aa: CASSLGDVQETQYF
cdr3_nt: TGCGCCAGCAGCTTGGGGGACGTTCAAGAGACCCAGTACTTC
clone_size: few
cdr3_length: 14
v_call: TRBV5-1
j_call: TRBJ2-5
d_call: -

cdr3_aa: CASSVPGTGTEAFF
cdr3_nt: TGTGCCAGCAGTGTGCCCGGGACAGGCACTGAAGCTTTCTTT
clone_size: -
cdr3_length: 14
v_call: TRBV2
j_call: TRBJ1-1
d_call: TRBD1

cdr3_aa: CASSQEDRGLEKLFF
cdr3_nt: TGTGCCAGCAGCCAAGAGGACAGGGGGCTTGAAAAACTGTTTTTT
clone_size: -
cdr3_length: 15
v_call: TRBV4-2
j_call: TRBJ1-4
d_call: TRBD1

cdr3_aa: CASSLETGDTEAFF
cdr3_nt: TGTGCCAGCAGTTTGGAGACAGGGGACACTGAAGCTTTCTTT
clone_size: few
cdr3_length: 14
v_call: TRBV27
j_call: TRBJ1-1
d_call: TRBD1

cdr3_aa: CASSPRTEGYGYTF
cdr3_nt: TGTGCCAGCAGTCCGCGGACAGAGGGCTATGGCTACACCTTC
clone_size: many
cdr3_length: 14
v_call: TRBV27
j_call: TRBJ1-2
d_call: -

cdr3_aa: CSAKHWDRDEQYF
cdr3_nt: TGCAGTGCTAAGCATTGGGATCGAGACGAGCAGTACTTC
clone_size: many
cdr3_length: 13
v_call: TRBV20-1
j_call: TRBJ2-7
d_call: -

cdr3_aa: CASSYAVQNTEAFF
cdr3_nt: TGTGCCAGCAGTTACGCGGTCCAAAACACTGAAGCTTTCTTT
clone_size: -
cdr3_length: 14
v_call: TRBV6-2/TRBV6-3
j_call: TRBJ1-1
d_call: -

cdr3_aa: CSAREDPWYSNQPQHF
cdr3_nt: TGCAGTGCTAGAGAAGACCCTTGGTATAGCAATCAGCCCCAGCATTTT
clone_size: few
cdr3_length: 16
v_call: TRBV20-1
j_call: TRBJ1-5
d_call: -

cdr3_aa: CSARDYWPGEGTDTQYF
cdr3_nt: TGCAGTGCTAGAGATTATTGGCCGGGGGAGGGCACAGATACGCAGTATTTT
clone_size: many
cdr3_length: 17
v_call: TRBV20-1
j_call: TRBJ2-3
d_call: -

cdr3_aa: CSARPSGTGFNYGYTF
cdr3_nt: TGCAGTGCTAGACCTTCCGGGACAGGTTTTAACTATGGCTACACCTTC
clone_size: many
cdr3_length: 16
v_call: TRBV20-1
j_call: TRBJ1-2
d_call: TRBD1

cdr3_aa: CATSTGSPDTQYF
cdr3_nt: TGTGCCACCAGTACTGGGAGTCCAGATACGCAGTATTTT
clone_size: few
cdr3_length: 13
v_call: TRBV24-1
j_call: TRBJ2-3
d_call: -

cdr3_aa: CASSQDERDTQYF
cdr3_nt: TGCGCCAGCAGCCAAGATGAGCGAGATACGCAGTATTTT
clone_size: -
cdr3_length: 13
v_call: TRBV4-1
j_call: TRBJ2-3
d_call: -

cdr3_aa: CATSRGGTEKLFF
cdr3_nt: TGTGCCACCAGCAGAGGTGGTACCGAAAAACTGTTTTTT
clone_size: many
cdr3_length: 13
v_call: TRBV15
j_call: TRBJ1-4
d_call: -

cdr3_aa: CSAWESGANVLTF
cdr3_nt: TGCAGTGCTTGGGAGTCTGGGGCCAACGTCCTGACTTTC
clone_size: -
cdr3_length: 13
v_call: TRBV20-1
j_call: TRBJ2-6
d_call: -

cdr3_aa: CASSLRVLAYLRTDTQYF
cdr3_nt: TGTGCCAGCAGTTTGCGGGTACTAGCGTACCTACGCACAGATACGCAGTATTTT
clone_size: -
cdr3_length: 18
v_call: TRBV6-5
j_call: TRBJ2-3
d_call: TRBD2

cdr3_aa: CASSFGRPRGDSALHF
cdr3_nt: TGTGCCAGCAGCTTTGGGCGTCCCCGCGGGGACAGCGCCCTCCACTTT
clone_size: -
cdr3_length: 16
v_call: TRBV5-6
j_call: TRBJ1-6
d_call: TRBD1

cdr3_aa: CASSPQKGTYGYTF
cdr3_nt: TGTGCCAGCAGTCCCCAGAAGGGGACCTATGGCTACACCTTC
clone_size: -
cdr3_length: 14
v_call: TRBV12-3/TRBV12-4
j_call: TRBJ1-2
d_call: -